These 18 T cell receptor beta chains came from one sample sequenced in a study of T cell responses to AZD1222 COVID-19 vaccine. Generated by immunoSEQ multiplex PCR, the TCRdb table keeps only in-frame clones and is missing some. The sample has roughly 45,000 clones; approximately 80% are singletons. This specimen was peripheral blood, taken 28 days after the second AZD1222 dose. The source of these receptors is an adult who received the AZD1222 COVID-19 vaccine.

This clone has just one count. CDR3 sequence reads: CASKSDGGHNEQFF. The DNA for the CDR3 is TGTGCCAGTAAAAGTGACGGCGGACACAATGAGCAGTTCTTC. The chain joins TRBV19 to TRBJ2-1, with D unclear. Germline V lookup: CDR1 LNHDA, CDR2 SQIVND (reference sequence). V lost 7 bases to trimming and J lost 5 bases, with 15 bases between them. The CDR3 is 14 residues long.

The rearrangement links TRBV21-1 to TRBJ1-5; the DNA was not used to check the table's D call, TRBD1. TRBV21-1 is recorded as a pseudogene. The CDR3 is 16 residues long. As DNA, the CDR3 is TGTGCCAGCAACGAAAGGGGCAGGGGCTTCAATCAGCCCCAGCATTTT. Residues: CASNERGRGFNQPQHF.

The rearrangement joins TRBV28 to TRBJ1-1; D gene unclear. The CDR3 contains 10 residues. Germline V gene lookup returns CDR1 MDHEN and CDR2 SYDVKM. The CDR3 region has the DNA TGTGCTTCGGGTGGCCTAGGAGCTTTCTTT. Protein sequence: CASGGLGAFF.

The chain combines TRBV15 with TRBJ2-3; D may be TRBD1 (5 bases). V was clipped by 0 bases and J by 2 bases, with 12 bases between them. The CDR3 consists of 16 residues. The V gene's germline CDR1 is LNHNV and CDR2 YYDKDF (reference sequence). The CDR3 nucleotides are TGTGCCACCAGCAGAGATTCCCGACAGCCCACAGATACGCAGTATTTT. Translating gives CATSRDSRQPTDTQYF.

The chain uses TRBV30 and TRBJ1-5; 8 positions agree with TRBD1. V was pared by 4 bases and J by 4 bases, with 3 bases of the junction left unmatched. Germline V lookup: CDR1 GTSNPN, CDR2 SVGIG (reference sequence). There are 13 residues in the CDR3. The CDR3 nucleotides read TGTGCCTGGACAGGGGGCGCGAATCAGCCCCAGCATTTT. Its translation is CAWTGGANQPQHF.

This clone is a singleton in its sample. The chain uses TRBV23-1 and TRBJ1-5; no clear D. TRBV23-1 is an open reading frame whose function is uncertain. The CDR3 consists of 12 residues. Trimming took 8 bases from V and 7 from J, leaving 12 bases between them. In DNA form, the CDR3 reads TGCGCCAGCGGGTCGGACCCACAGCCCCAGCATTTT. Translating it yields CASGSDPQPQHF.

This clone was recorded once. This chain joins TRBV7-6 and TRBJ1-2; 8 bases line up with TRBD1. The junction had 11 bases not matched to a gene; V was cut back by 5 bases and J by 0 bases. CDR3 length: 17 residues. Germline lookup yields CDR1 SGHVS and CDR2 FNYEAQ. The CDR3 loop reads CASSRVQGAFSNYGYTF. In DNA, the CDR3 is TGTGCCAGCAGCCGGGTTCAGGGGGCCTTTTCTAACTATGGCTACACCTTC.

The chain uses TRBV5-1 and TRBJ2-6; 8 bases are shared with TRBD1. This CDR3 region has 18 residues. V shed 3 bases, J shed 2 bases, and the junction held 10 bases outside the gene matches. CDR1 and CDR2 from the germline V gene are SGHRS and YFSETQ. The CDR3 protein is CASSSVMHRGAGANVLTF. CDR3 DNA: TGCGCCAGCAGCTCTGTAATGCACAGGGGGGCTGGGGCCAACGTCCTGACTTTC.

The chain links TRBV6-2 or TRBV6-3 to TRBJ2-5, with D possibly TRBD2 on 6 matching bases. Trimming shortened V by 6 bases and J by 4 bases, and 12 bases separated the two germline ends. Germline lookup yields CDR1 MNHEY and CDR2 SVGEGT. The CDR3 covers 13 residues. CDR3 in DNA: TGTGCCAGCAGCGGAGGAGGGAGAGAGACCCAGTACTTC. It yields the protein CASSGGGRETQYF.

This clone was found once. The chain uses TRBV29-1 and TRBJ1-1, with D uncertain. Trimming shortened V by 1 base and J by 2 bases, and 14 bases separated the two germline ends. The germline V gene encodes CDR1 SQVTM and CDR2 ANQGSEA. This CDR3 comprises 15 residues. The CDR3 here is CSVEGTAQTNTEAFF. The CDR3 coding sequence is TGCAGCGTTGAAGGGACCGCGCAGACCAACACTGAAGCTTTCTTT.

The chain links TRBV6-5 to TRBJ1-2; no clear D. This CDR3 is built from 15 residues. The V end lost 2 bases, the J end lost 4 bases, and 14 bases lay between the germline ends. Germline assignment: CDR1 MNHEY and CDR2 SVGAGI. CDR3 sequence reads: CASSYGQTTVYGYTF. DNA for the CDR3: TGTGCCAGCAGTTACGGGCAGACTACTGTCTATGGCTACACCTTC.

This clone was found a few times. The CDR3 loop is CASSAPGGLGELFF. DNA for the CDR3: TGTGCCAGCAGCGCGCCCGGGGGCCTGGGGGAGCTGTTTTTT. V usage is TRBV9 and J usage is TRBJ2-2; D is perhaps TRBD1 or TRBD2 (6 bases each). The CDR3 contains 14 residues. Germline values: CDR1 SGDLS, CDR2 YYNGEE. The V end lost 3 bases, the J end lost 8 bases, and 14 bases lay between the germline ends.

This rearrangement joins TRBV12-3 or TRBV12-4 to TRBJ1-6; D is undetermined. V gave up 2 bases and J gave up 8 bases, with 4 bases separating them. The CDR3 is 12 amino acids. The CDR3 sequence is CASSLSYSPLHF. CDR3 in DNA: TGTGCCAGCAGTTTATCTTATTCACCCCTCCACTTT.

The chain employs TRBV12-3 or TRBV12-4 and TRBJ1-2; the D is unclear. The CDR3 covers 13 residues. Trimming shortened V by 6 bases and J by 2 bases, and 10 bases separated the two germline ends. CDR3: CASSLGENYGYTF. The CDR3 DNA is TGTGCCAGCAGCCTTGGGGAGAACTATGGCTACACCTTC.

This clone was seen a single time. This chain connects TRBV9 to TRBJ2-5, with TRBD2 matching 12 bases. This CDR3 comprises 14 residues. The germline V gene has CDR1 SGDLS and CDR2 YYNGEE. V gave up 4 bases and J gave up 9 bases; unmatched junction bases: 7. The CDR3 loop is CASSPSGGAWAQYF. The CDR3 coding sequence is TGTGCCAGCAGCCCTAGCGGGGGGGCCTGGGCCCAGTACTTC.

This chain links TRBV3-1 (or the pseudogene TRBV3-2) with TRBJ2-3; 8 bases fit TRBD2. The CDR3 length is 12 residues. The germline V gene encodes CDR1 LGHDT and CDR2 YNNKEL (reference sequence). The V segment lost 1 base and the J segment 13 bases; nucleotides outside the gene matches: 4. As DNA, the CDR3 is TGTGCCAGCAGCCAAGCCGGGACTAGGAAGTATTTT. Translated, it gives CASSQAGTRKYF.

The V and J genes are TRBV5-1 and TRBJ1-6, with a weak D call TRBD1 (5 bases). The germline gives CDR1 SGHRS, CDR2 YFSETQ. The CDR3 extends over 16 amino acids. V was clipped by 3 bases and J by 8 bases, with 18 bases between them. The CDR3 here is CASSSALTGADSPLHF. CDR3 coding DNA: TGCGCCAGCAGCTCCGCCCTTACAGGAGCGGATTCACCCCTCCACTTT.

The CDR3 region is CAINRDLSYEQYF. The CDR3 nucleotides read TGTGCCATCAACCGGGACCTGTCCTACGAGCAGTACTTC. The chain joins TRBV10-3 to TRBJ2-7; D possibly uses TRBD1 or TRBD2 (5 bases each). This CDR3 has 13 residues. V gave up 7 bases and J gave up 1 base, with 11 bases separating them. Looked up from germline, CDR1 is ENHRY and CDR2 is SYGVKD.